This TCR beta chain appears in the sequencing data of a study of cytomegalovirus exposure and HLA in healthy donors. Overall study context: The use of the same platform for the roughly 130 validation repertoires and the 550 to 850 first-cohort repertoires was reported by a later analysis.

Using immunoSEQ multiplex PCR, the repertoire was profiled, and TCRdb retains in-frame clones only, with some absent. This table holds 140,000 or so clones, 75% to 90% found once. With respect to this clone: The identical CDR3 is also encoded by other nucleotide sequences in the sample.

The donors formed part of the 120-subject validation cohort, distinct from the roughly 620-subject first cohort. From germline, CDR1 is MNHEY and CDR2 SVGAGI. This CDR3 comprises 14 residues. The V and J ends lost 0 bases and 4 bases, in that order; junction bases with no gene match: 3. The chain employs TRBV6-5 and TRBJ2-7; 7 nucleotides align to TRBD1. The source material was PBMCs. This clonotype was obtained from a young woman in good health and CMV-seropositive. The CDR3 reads CASSYSGQRYEQYF. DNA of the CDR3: TGTGCCAGCAGTTACTCGGGACAGCGATACGAGCAGTACTTC.